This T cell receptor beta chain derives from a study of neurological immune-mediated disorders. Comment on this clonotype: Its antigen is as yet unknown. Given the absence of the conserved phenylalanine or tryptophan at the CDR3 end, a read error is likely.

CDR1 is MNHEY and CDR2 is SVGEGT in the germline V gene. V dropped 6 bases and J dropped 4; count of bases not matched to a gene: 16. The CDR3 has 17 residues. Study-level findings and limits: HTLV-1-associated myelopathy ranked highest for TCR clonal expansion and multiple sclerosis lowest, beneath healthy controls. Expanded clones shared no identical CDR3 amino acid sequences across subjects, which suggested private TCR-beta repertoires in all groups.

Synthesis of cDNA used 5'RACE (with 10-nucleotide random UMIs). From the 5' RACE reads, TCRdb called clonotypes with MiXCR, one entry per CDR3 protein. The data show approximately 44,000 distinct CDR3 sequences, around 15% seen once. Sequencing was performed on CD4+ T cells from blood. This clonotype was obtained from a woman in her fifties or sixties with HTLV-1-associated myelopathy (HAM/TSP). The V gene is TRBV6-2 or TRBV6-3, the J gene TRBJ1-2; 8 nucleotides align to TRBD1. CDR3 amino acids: CASSSGTGSQRSYGYTV. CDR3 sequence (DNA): TGTGCCAGCAGCTCCGGGACAGGATCACAGAGGAGCTATGGCTACACCGTC.